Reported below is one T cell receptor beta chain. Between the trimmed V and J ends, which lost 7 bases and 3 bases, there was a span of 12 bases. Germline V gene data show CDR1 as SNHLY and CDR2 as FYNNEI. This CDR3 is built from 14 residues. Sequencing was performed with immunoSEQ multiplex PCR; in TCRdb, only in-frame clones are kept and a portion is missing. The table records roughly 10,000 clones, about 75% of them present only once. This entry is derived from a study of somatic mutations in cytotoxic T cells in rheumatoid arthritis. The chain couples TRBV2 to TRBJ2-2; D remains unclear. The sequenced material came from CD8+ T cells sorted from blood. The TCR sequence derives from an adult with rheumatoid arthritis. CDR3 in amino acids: CASMEASYTGELFF. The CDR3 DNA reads TGTGCCAGCATGGAAGCGAGTTACACCGGGGAGCTGTTTTTT.